This TCR beta chain was sequenced for a study of blood T cells in healthy people across ages. Through a sample-barcoded 5' primer and a J-beta primer mix, a second PCR was run for roughly 6 to 11 cycles. TCRdb re-called the 5' RACE reads with MiXCR, one entry per CDR3 protein. The sample yields 800,000 to 950,000 distinct CDR3 sequences, 25% to 35% seen once. There are a few counts of this clonotype. The same sample was also used in a study of T cells of mothers and their children.

This clonotype originated in a woman in her forties in good health. The sequencing sample was made of blood.

The CDR3 DNA reads TGCAGTGCTAGAGATTCAGGACAGGCGGGTCGGAATGAGCAGTTCTTC. It encodes CSARDSGQAGRNEQFF. This chain joins TRBV20-1 and TRBJ2-1; 7 nucleotides line up with TRBD1. The J segment lost 7 bases and the V segment lost 0 bases, leaving 12 bases of the junction unmatched. CDR3 length: 16 amino acids. CDR1 is DFQATT, CDR2 SNEGSKA, per germline (reference sequence).